Shown below are 9 T cell receptor beta chains from a single sample sequenced in a study of blood T cell repertoires in COVID-19. The table came from immunoSEQ multiplex PCR; TCRdb's copy has only in-frame clones and leaves some out. The sample lists roughly 280,000 clones, around 87% occurring once. Sample: peripheral blood. The receptors here all came from a woman aged 60 to 75 with COVID-19, enrolled during active disease.

V is TRBV5-1 and J is TRBJ2-2, with a weak D call TRBD2 (5 bases). Trimming took off 3 bases at V and 5 bases at J, with 14 bases between the two ends. This CDR3 has 15 amino acids. Germline lookup yields CDR1 SGHRS and CDR2 YFSETQ. The CDR3 loop reads CASSSRTRGTGELFF. The CDR3 bases are TGCGCCAGCAGCTCCAGGACCAGAGGGACCGGGGAGCTGTTTTTT.

This clone was picked up one time. This chain links TRBV6-6 with TRBJ2-7; 10 bases agree with TRBD1. V trimming: 1 base; J trimming: 7 bases; junction bases outside the gene matches: 4. Germline V gene lookup returns CDR1 MNHNY and CDR2 SVGAGI (reference sequence). This CDR3 has 14 residues. The chain's CDR3 is CASSYWDRGGEQYF. CDR3 nucleotide sequence: TGTGCCAGCAGTTACTGGGACAGGGGTGGTGAGCAGTACTTC.

The V and J genes are TRBV28 and TRBJ2-7, with D maybe TRBD2 (6 bases). The CDR3 is 14 residues long. V was clipped by 7 bases and J by 4 bases, with 17 bases between them. Germline V gene lookup returns CDR1 MDHEN and CDR2 SYDVKM. CDR3 region: CASKVAGGGYEQYF. CDR3 in DNA: TGTGCCAGCAAAGTAGCTGGAGGAGGGTACGAGCAGTACTTC.

This chain joins TRBV18 and TRBJ1-5; D ambiguous. The V end was cut by 5 bases, the J end by 0 bases, with 8 bases between. This CDR3 is 14 amino acids long. Germline V gives CDR1 KGHSH, CDR2 LQKENI. This CDR3 reads CASSELYSNQPQHF. For the CDR3, the DNA is TGTGCCAGCTCAGAGTTATATAGCAATCAGCCCCAGCATTTT.

This clone was counted once. The rearrangement links TRBV20-1 to TRBJ1-1; possibly TRBD1 for D (5 bases). The CDR3 spans 11 residues. Germline-derived CDR1 and CDR2 are DFQATT and SNEGSKA (reference sequence). The V gene lost 7 bases and the J gene lost 6 bases, with 12 bases spanning the gap. CDR3 sequence: CSGSRQPEAFF. CDR3 bases: TGCAGTGGGTCCCGACAGCCTGAAGCTTTCTTT.

The CDR3 reads CASSLSISAGEQFF. DNA for the CDR3: TGTGCCAGCAGCCTCTCAATCAGCGCGGGAGAGCAGTTCTTC. The chain joins TRBV7-9 to TRBJ2-1; the D gene is possibly TRBD2 (6 bases). V lost 5 bases to trimming and J lost 10 bases, with 18 bases between them. CDR1 and CDR2 (germline): SEHNR, FQNEAQ (reference sequence). The CDR3 runs 14 residues.

The gene calls are TRBV9 and TRBJ2-2, with D possibly matching TRBD2 (6 bases). The CDR3 consists of 15 residues. Deletions cut 1 base from V and 4 bases from J, with 11 bases between. Germline V gene sequence: CDR1 SGDLS, CDR2 YYNGEE. This CDR3 is CASSVLGGGTGELFF. For the CDR3, the DNA is TGTGCCAGCAGCGTACTGGGAGGAGGCACCGGGGAGCTGTTTTTT.

This clone was recorded once. The rearrangement links TRBV5-4 to TRBJ2-5, with 7 bases matching TRBD2. Germline V gene lookup returns CDR1 SGHNT and CDR2 YYREEE (reference sequence). The CDR3 consists of 15 residues. V trimming: 4 bases; J trimming: 4 bases; junction bases outside the gene matches: 10. CDR3 residues: CASSRASGLTETQYF. CDR3 nucleotides: TGTGCCAGCAGCCGCGCTAGCGGTCTGACAGAGACCCAGTACTTC.

The chain uses TRBV4-2 and TRBJ2-2; D not certain. Germline V gene sequence: CDR1 LGHNA, CDR2 YNFKEQ. The length of the CDR3 is 14 residues. The V end was cut by 7 bases, the J end by 6 bases, with 15 bases between. CDR3 sequence: CASNHVSMAGELFF. In DNA form, the CDR3 reads TGTGCCAGCAACCACGTCAGTATGGCCGGGGAGCTGTTTTTT.